This TCR beta chain was sequenced during a study of blood T cell repertoires in COVID-19. Study-level information: Some COVID-19 samples were acute and others convalescent; all came from the United States, Italy and Spain. The cDNA or gDNA used as material had been derived from T cells, B-cell-depleted T cells, or PBMCs.

Source study methods: Reference gene primer amplification gave nucleated cell count estimates. Sequenced by immunoSEQ multiplex PCR; TCRdb stores in-frame clones only, minus some. V, J and clone size reflect that table, while D and trimming were determined from the DNA. The table has some 320,000 clones, around 87% seen once. The CDR3 covers 20 residues. With 2 bases clipped from V and 4 bases from J, the junction kept 19 bases outside the gene matches. Germline CDR1 is MNHEY and CDR2 is SMNVEV (reference sequence). The rearrangement links TRBV27 to TRBJ1-5; 8 bases are a match to TRBD1. Sequenced input: peripheral blood. The receptor was isolated from a woman between 45 and 65 years old who had recovered from COVID-19. The CDR3 sequence is CASSLRVSARGQGFNQPQHF. In DNA form, the CDR3 reads TGTGCCAGCAGTTTACGGGTTAGTGCGCGAGGACAGGGTTTTAATCAGCCCCAGCATTTT.